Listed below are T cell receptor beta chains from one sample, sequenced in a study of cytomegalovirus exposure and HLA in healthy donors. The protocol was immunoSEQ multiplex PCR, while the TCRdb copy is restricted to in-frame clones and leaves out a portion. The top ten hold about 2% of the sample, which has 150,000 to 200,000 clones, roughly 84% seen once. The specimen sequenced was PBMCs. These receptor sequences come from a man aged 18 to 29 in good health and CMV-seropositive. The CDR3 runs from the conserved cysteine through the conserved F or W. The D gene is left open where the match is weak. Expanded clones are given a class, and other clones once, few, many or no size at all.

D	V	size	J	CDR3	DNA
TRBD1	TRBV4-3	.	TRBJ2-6	CASSQQDRGTGANGLTF	TGCGCCAGCAGCCAACAAGACAGGGGTACTGGGGCCAACGGCCTGACTTTC
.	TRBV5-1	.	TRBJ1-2	CASSPRDSNYGYTF	TGCGCCAGCAGCCCCCGTGACAGCAACTATGGCTACACCTTC
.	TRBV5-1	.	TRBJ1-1	CASSLAYSTEAFF	TGCGCCAGCAGCTTGGCCTATAGCACTGAAGCTTTCTTT
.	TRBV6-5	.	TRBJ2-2	CASSYSGAAGELFF	TGTGCCAGCAGTTACTCAGGGGCGGCCGGGGAGCTGTTTTTT
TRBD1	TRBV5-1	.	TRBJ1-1	CASSEDRGGNTEAFF	TGCGCCAGCAGCGAGGACAGGGGAGGGAACACTGAAGCTTTCTTT
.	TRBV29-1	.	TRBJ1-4	CSALNEKLFF	TGCAGCGCCCTAAATGAAAAACTGTTTTTT
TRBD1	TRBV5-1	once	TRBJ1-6	CASSRTGTGASSSYNSPLHF	TGCGCCAGCAGCCGCACCGGGACAGGGGCCTCCAGCTCCTATAATTCACCCCTCCACTTT
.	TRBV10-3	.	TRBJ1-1	CAISESGALNTEAFF	TGTGCCATCAGTGAGTCGGGGGCATTGAACACTGAAGCTTTCTTT
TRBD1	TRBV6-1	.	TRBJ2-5	CASKGQGIQTQYF	TGTGCCAGCAAGGGACAGGGGATACAGACCCAGTACTTC
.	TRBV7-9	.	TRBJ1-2	CASSLVELYGYTF	TGTGCCAGCAGCTTAGTTGAGTTGTATGGCTACACCTTC
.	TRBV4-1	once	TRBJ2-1	CASSQDRLAPTNEQFF	TGCGCCAGCAGCCAAGATCGGCTAGCGCCTACCAATGAGCAGTTCTTC
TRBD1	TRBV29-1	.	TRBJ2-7	CSVGLDRGPSRGEQYF	TGCAGCGTCGGGCTTGACAGGGGACCATCTCGGGGCGAGCAGTACTTC
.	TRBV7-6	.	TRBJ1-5	CASSLSVNQPQHF	TGTGCCAGCAGCTTATCGGTGAATCAGCCCCAGCATTTT
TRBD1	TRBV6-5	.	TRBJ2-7	CASSWTGGRTSYEQYF	TGTGCCAGCAGTTGGACAGGGGGCCGGACCTCCTACGAGCAGTACTTC
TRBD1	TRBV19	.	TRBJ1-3	CASSSSGQGVFGNTIYF	TGTGCCAGTAGTTCGTCGGGACAGGGGGTCTTTGGAAACACCATATATTTT
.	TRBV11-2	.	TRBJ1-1	CASSFNREGGTEAFF	TGTGCCAGCAGCTTCAACAGGGAAGGAGGCACTGAAGCTTTCTTT
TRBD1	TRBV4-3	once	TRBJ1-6	CASSQGPGGLNSPLHF	TGCGCCAGCAGCCAAGGACCAGGGGGCCTCAATTCACCCCTCCACTTT
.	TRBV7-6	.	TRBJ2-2	CASSPLPGRNTGELFF	TGTGCCAGCAGCCCCCTCCCAGGGCGAAACACCGGGGAGCTGTTTTTT